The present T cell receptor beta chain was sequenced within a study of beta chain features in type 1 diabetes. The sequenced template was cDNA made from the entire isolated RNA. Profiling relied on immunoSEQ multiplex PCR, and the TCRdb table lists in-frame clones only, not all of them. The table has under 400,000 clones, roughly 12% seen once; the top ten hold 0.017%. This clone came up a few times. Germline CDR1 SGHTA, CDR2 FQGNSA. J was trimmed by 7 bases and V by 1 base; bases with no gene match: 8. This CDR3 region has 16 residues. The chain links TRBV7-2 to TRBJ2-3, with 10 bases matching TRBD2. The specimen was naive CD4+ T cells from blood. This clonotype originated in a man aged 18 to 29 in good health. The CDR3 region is CASSLGKAGGQHTQYF. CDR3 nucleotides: TGTGCCAGCAGCTTAGGGAAAGCGGGAGGGCAACATACGCAGTATTTT. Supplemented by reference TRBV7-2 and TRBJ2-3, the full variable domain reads GAGVSQSPSNKVTEKGKDVELRCDPISGHTALYWYRQSLGQGLEFLIYFQGNSAPDKSGLPSDRFSAERTGGSVSTLTIQRTQQEDSAVYLCASSLGKAGGQHTQYFGPGTRLTVL.